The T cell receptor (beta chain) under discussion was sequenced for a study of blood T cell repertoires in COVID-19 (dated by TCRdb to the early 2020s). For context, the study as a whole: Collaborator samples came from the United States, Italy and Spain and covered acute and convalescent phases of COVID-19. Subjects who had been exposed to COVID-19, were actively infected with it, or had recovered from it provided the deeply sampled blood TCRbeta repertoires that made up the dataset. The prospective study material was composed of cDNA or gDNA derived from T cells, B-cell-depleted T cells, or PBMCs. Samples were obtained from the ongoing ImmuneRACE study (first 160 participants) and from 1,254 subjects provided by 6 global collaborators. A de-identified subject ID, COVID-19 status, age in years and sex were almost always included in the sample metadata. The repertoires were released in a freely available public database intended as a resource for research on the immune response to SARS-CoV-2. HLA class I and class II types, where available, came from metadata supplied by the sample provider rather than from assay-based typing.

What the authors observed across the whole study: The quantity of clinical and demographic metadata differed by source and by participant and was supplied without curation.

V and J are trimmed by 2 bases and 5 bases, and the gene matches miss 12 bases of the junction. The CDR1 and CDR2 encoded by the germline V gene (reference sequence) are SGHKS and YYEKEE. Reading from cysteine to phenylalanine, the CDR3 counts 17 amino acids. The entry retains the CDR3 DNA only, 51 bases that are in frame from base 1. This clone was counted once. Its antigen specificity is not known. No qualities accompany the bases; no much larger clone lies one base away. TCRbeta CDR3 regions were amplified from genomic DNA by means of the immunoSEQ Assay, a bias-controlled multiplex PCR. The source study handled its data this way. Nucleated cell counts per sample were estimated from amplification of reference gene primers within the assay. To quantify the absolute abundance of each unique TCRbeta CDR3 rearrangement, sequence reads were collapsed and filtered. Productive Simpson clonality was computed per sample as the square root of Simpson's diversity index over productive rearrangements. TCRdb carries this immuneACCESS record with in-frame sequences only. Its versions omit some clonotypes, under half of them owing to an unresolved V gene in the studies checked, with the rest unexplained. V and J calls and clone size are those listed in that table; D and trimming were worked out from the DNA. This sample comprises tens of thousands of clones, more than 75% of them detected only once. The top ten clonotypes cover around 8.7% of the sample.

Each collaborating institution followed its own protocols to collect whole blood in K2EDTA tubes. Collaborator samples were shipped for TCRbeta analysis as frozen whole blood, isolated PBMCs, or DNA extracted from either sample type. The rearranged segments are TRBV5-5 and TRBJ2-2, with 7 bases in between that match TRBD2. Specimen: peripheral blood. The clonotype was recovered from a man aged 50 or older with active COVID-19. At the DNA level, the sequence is TGTGCCAGCAGCTTAGGGGAGCGGGAACTTGAGACCGGGGAGCTGTTTTTT. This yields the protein CASSLGERELETGELFF.